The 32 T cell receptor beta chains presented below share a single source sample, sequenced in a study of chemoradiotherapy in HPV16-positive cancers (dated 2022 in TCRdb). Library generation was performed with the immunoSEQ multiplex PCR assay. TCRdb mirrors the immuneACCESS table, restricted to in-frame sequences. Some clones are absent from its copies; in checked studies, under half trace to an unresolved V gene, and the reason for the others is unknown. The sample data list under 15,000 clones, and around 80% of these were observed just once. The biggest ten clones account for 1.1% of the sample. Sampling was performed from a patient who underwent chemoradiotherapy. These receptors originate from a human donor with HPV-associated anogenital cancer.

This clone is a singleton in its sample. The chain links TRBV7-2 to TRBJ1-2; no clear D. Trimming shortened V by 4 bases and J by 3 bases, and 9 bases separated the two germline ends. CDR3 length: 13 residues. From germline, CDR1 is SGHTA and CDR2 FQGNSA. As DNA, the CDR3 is TGTGCCAGCAGCTCCCAGACCTACTATGGCTACACCTTC. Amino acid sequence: CASSSQTYYGYTF.

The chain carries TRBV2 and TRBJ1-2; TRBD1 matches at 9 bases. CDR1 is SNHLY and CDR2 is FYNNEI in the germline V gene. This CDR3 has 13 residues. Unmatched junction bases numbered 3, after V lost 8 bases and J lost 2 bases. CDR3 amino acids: CASRDRANYGYTF. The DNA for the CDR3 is TGTGCCAGCCGGGACAGGGCGAACTATGGCTACACCTTC.

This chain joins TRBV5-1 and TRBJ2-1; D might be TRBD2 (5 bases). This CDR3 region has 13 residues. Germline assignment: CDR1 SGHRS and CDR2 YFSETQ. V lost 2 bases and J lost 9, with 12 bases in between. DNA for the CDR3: TGCGCCAGCAGCTTCGGGGTAGAGGGTGAGCAGTTCTTC. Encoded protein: CASSFGVEGEQFF. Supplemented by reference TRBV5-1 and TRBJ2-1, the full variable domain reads KAGVTQTPRYLIKTRGQQVTLSCSPISGHRSVSWYQQTPGQGLQFLFEYFSETQRNKGNFPGRFSGRQFSNSRSEMNVSTLELGDSALYLCASSFGVEGEQFFGPGTRLTVL.

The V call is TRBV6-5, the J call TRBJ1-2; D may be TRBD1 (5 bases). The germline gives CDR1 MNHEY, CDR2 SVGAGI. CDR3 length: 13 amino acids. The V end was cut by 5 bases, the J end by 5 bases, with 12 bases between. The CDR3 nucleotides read TGTGCCAGCAGTCGCGGGACTGCATATGGCTACACCTTC. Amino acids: CASSRGTAYGYTF.

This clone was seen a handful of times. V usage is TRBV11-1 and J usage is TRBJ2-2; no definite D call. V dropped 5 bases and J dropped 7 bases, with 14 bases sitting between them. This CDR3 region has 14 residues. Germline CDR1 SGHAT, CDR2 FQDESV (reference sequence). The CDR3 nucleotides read TGTGCCAGCAGCCCGTTCCGTAAGGGCGGGGAGCTGTTTTTT. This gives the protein CASSPFRKGGELFF.

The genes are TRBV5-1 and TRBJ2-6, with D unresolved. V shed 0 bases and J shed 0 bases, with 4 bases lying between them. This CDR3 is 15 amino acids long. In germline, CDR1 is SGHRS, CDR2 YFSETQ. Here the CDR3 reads CASSLDISGANVLTF. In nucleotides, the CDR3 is TGCGCCAGCAGCTTGGATATCTCTGGGGCCAACGTCCTGACTTTC.

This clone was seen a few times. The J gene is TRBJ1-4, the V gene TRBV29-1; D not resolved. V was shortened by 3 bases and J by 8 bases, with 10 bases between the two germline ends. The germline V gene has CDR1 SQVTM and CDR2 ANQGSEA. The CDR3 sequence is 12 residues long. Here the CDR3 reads CSVEEGREKLFF. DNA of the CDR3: TGCAGCGTTGAGGAGGGTAGGGAAAAACTGTTTTTT.

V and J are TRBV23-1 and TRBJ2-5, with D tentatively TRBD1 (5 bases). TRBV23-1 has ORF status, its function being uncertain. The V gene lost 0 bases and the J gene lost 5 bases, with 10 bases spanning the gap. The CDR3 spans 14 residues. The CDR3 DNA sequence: TGCGCCAGCAGTCAATCTAAGGGGTTGGAGACCCAGTACTTC. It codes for CASSQSKGLETQYF.

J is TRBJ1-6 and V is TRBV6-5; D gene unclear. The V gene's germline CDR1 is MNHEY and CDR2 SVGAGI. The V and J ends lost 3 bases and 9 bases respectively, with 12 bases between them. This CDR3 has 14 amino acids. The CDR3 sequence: CASSYGEIASPLHF. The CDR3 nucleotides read TGTGCCAGCAGTTATGGGGAGATTGCTTCACCCCTCCACTTT.

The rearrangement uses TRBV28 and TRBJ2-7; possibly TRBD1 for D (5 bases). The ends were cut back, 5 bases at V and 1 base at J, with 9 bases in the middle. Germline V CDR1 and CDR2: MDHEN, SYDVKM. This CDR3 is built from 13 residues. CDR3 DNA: TGTGCCAGCAGTCCCGACAGTTCCTACGAGCAGTACTTC. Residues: CASSPDSSYEQYF.

The chain's CDR3 is CASSEQEPYEQYF. The CDR3, as DNA: TGTGCCAGCAGTGAGCAGGAGCCCTACGAGCAGTACTTC. The chain recombines TRBV25-1 with TRBJ2-7, with unresolved D. This CDR3 has 13 residues. Germline loops: CDR1 MGHDK, CDR2 SYGVNS. V was cut by 3 bases and J by 2 bases, with 8 bases left in between.

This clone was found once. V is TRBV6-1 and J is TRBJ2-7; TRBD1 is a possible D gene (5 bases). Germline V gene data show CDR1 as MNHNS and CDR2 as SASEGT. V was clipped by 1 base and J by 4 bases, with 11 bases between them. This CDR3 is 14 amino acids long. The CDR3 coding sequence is TGTGCCAGCAGTGAAGAGGGGTACTCTTACGAGCAGTACTTC. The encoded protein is CASSEEGYSYEQYF.

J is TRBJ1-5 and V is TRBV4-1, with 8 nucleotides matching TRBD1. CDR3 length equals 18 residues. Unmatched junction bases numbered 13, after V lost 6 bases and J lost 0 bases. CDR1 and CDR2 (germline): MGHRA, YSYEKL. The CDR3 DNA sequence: TGCGCCAGCAGTCCCGGGACAGGCTATCTCTATAGCAATCAGCCCCAGCATTTT. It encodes CASSPGTGYLYSNQPQHF.

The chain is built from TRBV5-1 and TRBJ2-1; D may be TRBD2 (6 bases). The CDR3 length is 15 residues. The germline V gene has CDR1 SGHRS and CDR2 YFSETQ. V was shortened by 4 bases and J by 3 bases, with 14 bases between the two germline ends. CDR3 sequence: CASSTIDGGYNEQFF. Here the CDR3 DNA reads TGCGCCAGCAGCACGATCGACGGGGGCTACAATGAGCAGTTCTTC.

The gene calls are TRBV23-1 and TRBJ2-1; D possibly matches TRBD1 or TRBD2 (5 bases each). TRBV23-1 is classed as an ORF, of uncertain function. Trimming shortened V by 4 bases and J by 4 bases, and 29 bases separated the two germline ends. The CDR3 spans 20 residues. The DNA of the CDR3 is TGCGCCAGCAGTCTACCAACCCTCCTCCGTGGGACGGCCCGATACAATGAGCAGTTCTTC. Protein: CASSLPTLLRGTARYNEQFF.

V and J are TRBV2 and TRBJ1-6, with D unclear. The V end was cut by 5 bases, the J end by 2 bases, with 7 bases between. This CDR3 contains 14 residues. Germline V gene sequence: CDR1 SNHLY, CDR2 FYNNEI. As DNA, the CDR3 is TGTGCCAGCAGTTCCAGCCCCTATAATTCACCCCTCCACTTT. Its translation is CASSSSPYNSPLHF.

In DNA, the CDR3 is TGTGCCAGCAGTTCTTTATCCGAAATATATGGCTACACCTTC. It translates to CASSSLSEIYGYTF. The rearrangement uses TRBV7-9 and TRBJ1-2; D not resolved. Germline-derived CDR1 and CDR2 are SEHNR and FQNEAQ (reference sequence). Trimming took 6 bases from V and 5 from J, leaving 16 bases between them. The CDR3 spans 14 residues.

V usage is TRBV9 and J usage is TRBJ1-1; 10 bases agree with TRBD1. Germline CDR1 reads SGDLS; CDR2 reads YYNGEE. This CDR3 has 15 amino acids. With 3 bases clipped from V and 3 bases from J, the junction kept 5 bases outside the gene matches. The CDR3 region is CASSGRQGADTEAFF. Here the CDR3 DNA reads TGTGCCAGCAGCGGCCGACAGGGGGCTGACACTGAAGCTTTCTTT.

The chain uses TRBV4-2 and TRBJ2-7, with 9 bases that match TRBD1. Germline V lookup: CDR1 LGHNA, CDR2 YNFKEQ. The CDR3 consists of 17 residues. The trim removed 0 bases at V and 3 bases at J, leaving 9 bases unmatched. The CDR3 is CASSQESGTGYVYEQYF. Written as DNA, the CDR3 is TGTGCCAGCAGCCAAGAAAGTGGGACAGGGTATGTCTACGAGCAGTACTTC.

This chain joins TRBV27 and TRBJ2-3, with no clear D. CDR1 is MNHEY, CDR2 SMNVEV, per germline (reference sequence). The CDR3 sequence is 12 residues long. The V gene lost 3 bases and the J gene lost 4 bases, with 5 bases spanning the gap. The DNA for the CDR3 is TGTGCCAGCAGTTTCGGCCCAGATACGCAGTATTTT. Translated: CASSFGPDTQYF.

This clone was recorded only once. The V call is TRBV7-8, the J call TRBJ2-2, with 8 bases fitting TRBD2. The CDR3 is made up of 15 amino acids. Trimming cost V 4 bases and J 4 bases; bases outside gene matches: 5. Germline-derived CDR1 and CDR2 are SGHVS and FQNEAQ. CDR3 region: CASSSGGAVTGELFF. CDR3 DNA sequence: TGTGCCAGCAGCTCCGGGGGGGCGGTCACCGGGGAGCTGTTTTTT.

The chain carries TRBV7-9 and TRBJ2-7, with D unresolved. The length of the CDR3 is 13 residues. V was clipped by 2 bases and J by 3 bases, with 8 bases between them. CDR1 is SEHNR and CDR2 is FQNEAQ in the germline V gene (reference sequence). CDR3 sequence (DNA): TGTGCCAGCAGCTTATCCGATCTCTACGAGCAGTACTTC. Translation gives CASSLSDLYEQYF.

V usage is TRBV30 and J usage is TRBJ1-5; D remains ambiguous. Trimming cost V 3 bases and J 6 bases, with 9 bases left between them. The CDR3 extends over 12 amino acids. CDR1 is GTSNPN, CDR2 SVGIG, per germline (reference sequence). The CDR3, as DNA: TGTGCCTGGAGCGACCAGATTCAGCCCCAGCATTTT. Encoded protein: CAWSDQIQPQHF.

As DNA, the CDR3 is TGTGCCAGCAACCCGGGAAGGGAAGCTGAAGCTTTCTTT. It encodes CASNPGREAEAFF. The chain joins TRBV6-5 to TRBJ1-1; no reliable D call. This CDR3 contains 13 residues. Germline values: CDR1 MNHEY, CDR2 SVGAGI. Trimming shortened V by 7 bases and J by 6 bases, and 15 bases separated the two germline ends.

CDR3 amino acids: CATLQETQYF. The CDR3 region has the DNA TGTGCCACCCTACAAGAGACCCAGTACTTC. This sequence joins TRBV28 and TRBJ2-5; D gene uncertain. CDR3 length: 10 amino acids. The ends were cut back, 10 bases at V and 2 bases at J, with 5 bases in the middle. Germline V gene data show CDR1 as MDHEN and CDR2 as SYDVKM. The whole variable domain, remainder taken from reference TRBV28 and TRBJ2-5, is DVKVTQSSRYLVKRTGEKVFLECVQDMDHENMFWYRQDPGLGLRLIYFSYDVKMKEKGDIPEGYSVSREKKERFSLILESASTNQTSMYLCATLQETQYFGPGTRLLVL.

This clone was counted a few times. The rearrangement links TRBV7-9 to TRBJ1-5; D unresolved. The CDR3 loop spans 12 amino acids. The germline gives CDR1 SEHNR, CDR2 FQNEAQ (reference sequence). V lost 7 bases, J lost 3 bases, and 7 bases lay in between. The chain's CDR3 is CASNLDNQPQHF. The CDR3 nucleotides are TGTGCCAGCAACCTGGACAATCAGCCCCAGCATTTT.

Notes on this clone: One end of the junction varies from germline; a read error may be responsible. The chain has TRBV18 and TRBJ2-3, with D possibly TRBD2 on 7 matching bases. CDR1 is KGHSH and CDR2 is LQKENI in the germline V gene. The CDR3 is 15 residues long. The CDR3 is CVSSGSGGLTDTQYF. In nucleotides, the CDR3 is TGTGTCAGCTCAGGCTCGGGGGGCCTCACAGATACGCAGTATTTT.

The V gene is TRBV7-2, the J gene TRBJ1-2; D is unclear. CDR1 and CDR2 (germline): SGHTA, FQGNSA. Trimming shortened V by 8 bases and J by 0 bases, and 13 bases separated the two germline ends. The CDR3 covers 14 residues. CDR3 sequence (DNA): TGTGCCAGCCTTTCCCGAAGAGCTAACTATGGCTACACCTTC. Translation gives CASLSRRANYGYTF.

The CDR3 is CASSELSSDSPLHF. The CDR3, as DNA: TGTGCCAGCAGCGAGCTTAGTTCAGATTCACCCCTCCACTTT. The chain couples TRBV9 to TRBJ1-6; D is undetermined. Germline lookup yields CDR1 SGDLS and CDR2 YYNGEE. There are 14 residues in the CDR3. Between the trimmed V and J ends, which lost 3 bases and 8 bases, there was a span of 12 bases.

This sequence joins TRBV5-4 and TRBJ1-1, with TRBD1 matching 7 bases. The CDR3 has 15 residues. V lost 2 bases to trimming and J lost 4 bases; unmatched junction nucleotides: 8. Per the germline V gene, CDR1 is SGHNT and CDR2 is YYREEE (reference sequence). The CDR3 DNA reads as TGTGCCAGCAGCTTAACCCCGACAGGGAGCACTGAAGCTTTCTTT. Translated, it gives CASSLTPTGSTEAFF.

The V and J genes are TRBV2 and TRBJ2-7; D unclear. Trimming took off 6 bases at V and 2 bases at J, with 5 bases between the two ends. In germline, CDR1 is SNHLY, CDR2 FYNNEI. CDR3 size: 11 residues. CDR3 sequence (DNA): TGTGCCAGCAGCCCAGCCTACGAGCAGTACTTC. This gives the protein CASSPAYEQYF.

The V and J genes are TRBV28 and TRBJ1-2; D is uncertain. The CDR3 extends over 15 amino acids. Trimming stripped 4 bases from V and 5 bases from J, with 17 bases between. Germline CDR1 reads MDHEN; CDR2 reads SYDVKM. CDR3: CASSSIDGRPYGYTF. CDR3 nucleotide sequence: TGTGCCAGCAGTTCAATTGACGGCAGGCCATATGGCTACACCTTC.